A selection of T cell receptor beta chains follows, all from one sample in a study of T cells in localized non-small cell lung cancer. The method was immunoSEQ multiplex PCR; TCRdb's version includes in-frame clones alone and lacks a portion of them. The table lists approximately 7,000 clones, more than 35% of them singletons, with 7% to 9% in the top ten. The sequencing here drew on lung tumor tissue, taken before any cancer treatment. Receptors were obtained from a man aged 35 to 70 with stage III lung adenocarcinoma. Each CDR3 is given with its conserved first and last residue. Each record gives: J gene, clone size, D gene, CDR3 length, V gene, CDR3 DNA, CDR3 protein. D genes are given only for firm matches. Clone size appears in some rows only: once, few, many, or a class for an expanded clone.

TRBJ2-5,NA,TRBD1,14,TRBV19,TGTGCCAGCCAGGACAGGGGTGGTTCAGAGACCCAGTACTTC,CASQDRGGSETQYF
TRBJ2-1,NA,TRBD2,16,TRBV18,TGTGCCAGCTCACTTCAGACTAGCGGGAGGTACAATGAGCAGTTCTTC,CASSLQTSGRYNEQFF
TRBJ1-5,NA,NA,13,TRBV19,TGTGCCAGTAGTTTCTCCCCTAATCAGCCCCAGCATTTT,CASSFSPNQPQHF
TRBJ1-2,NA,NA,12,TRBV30,TGTGCCTGGAGTACGAGTTACTATGGCTACACCTTC,CAWSTSYYGYTF
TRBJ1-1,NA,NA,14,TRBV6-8,TGTGCCAGCAGTTACTCGAGGGCATACACTGAAGCTTTCTTT,CASSYSRAYTEAFF
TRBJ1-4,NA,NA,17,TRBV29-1,TGCAGCGTTGAAGATGAGGTTGCGGGGGGAACTAATGAAAAACTGTTTTTT,CSVEDEVAGGTNEKLFF
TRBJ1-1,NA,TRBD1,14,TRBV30,TGTGCCTGGAGCCCGTCGATTGGACAGGCGGAAGCTTTCTTT,CAWSPSIGQAEAFF
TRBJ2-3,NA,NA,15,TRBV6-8,TGTGCCAGCAGTTATGGGGAAAGGGCCACAGATACGCAGTATTTT,CASSYGERATDTQYF
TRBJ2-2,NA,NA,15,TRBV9,TGTGCCAGCAGCGTGGGCAGACAGAACACCGGGGAGCTGTTTTTT,CASSVGRQNTGELFF
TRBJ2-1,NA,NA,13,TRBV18,TGTGCCAGCTCACCGGACACGTACAATGAGCAGTTCTTC,CASSPDTYNEQFF
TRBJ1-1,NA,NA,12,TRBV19,TGTGCCAGCGAGGAAGGGGGCACTGAAGCTTTCTTT,CASEEGGTEAFF
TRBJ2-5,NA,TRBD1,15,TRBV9,TGTGCCAGCAGCGCCGGACAGGGGAACTCTCAGACCCAGTACTTC,CASSAGQGNSQTQYF
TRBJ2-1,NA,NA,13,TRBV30,TGTGCCTGGAGTGTTGCAGCTCACAATGAGCAGTTCTTC,CAWSVAAHNEQFF
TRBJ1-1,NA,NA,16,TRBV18,TGTGCCAGCTCACCACCGTCCAGGGCGGTAGACACTGAAGCTTTCTTT,CASSPPSRAVDTEAFF
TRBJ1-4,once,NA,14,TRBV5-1,TGCGCCAGCAGCTTGTATGAAAGCAACGAAAAACTGTTTTTT,CASSLYESNEKLFF
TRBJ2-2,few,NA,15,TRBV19,TGTGCCAGTAGTATTGGGCAGACTCACACCGGGGAGCTGTTTTTT,CASSIGQTHTGELFF
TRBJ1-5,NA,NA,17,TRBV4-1,TGCGCCAGCAGCCAAGAGGCCGACCCGGGGCAGCGTCAGCCCCAGCATTTT,CASSQEADPGQRQPQHF
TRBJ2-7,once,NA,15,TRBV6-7,TGTGCCAGCAGTTACCCCAAGAAACTCGACGACGAGCAGTACTTC,CASSYPKKLDDEQYF
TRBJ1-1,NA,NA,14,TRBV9,TGTGCCAGCAGCGTACAGACATCTAACACTGAAGCTTTCTTT,CASSVQTSNTEAFF
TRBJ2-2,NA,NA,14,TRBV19,TGTGCCAGCCTCCGGGACATAAACACCGGGGAGCTGTTTTTT,CASLRDINTGELFF
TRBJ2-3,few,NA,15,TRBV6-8,TGTGCCAGCGAGGCAGCCGAAGCCAGCACAGATACGCAGTATTTT,CASEAAEASTDTQYF
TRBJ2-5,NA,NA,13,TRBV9,TGTGCCAGCAGCGCCACCGATCCGCGGACCCAGTACTTC,CASSATDPRTQYF
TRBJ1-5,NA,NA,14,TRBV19,TGTGCCAGTAGCCTGGGGGCAGTCAATCAGCCCCAGCATTTT,CASSLGAVNQPQHF
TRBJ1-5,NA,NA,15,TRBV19,TGTGCCAGTAGCCTCCACGGACAGATCAATCAGCCCCAGCATTTT,CASSLHGQINQPQHF